The rows below give T cell receptor beta chains drawn from one sample of a study of breast tumors, draining lymph nodes, adjacent tissues. One entry per CDR3 protein results from TCRdb running MiXCR on the multiplex PCR reads. Among 130,000 or so distinct CDR3 sequences listed, 20% to 25% were seen once. Sequencing was performed on axillary lymph node tissue. Receptors originate from a female donor with breast cancer. Some clones in this sample may be carry-over from other donors' samples. CDR3s include the opening cysteine and the closing phenylalanine or tryptophan. Fields, in order: V gene, clone size, J gene, D gene, CDR3 DNA, CDR3 protein. The D gene is left open where the match is weak. Some rows mark clone size as missing; the rest say once, few, many or name a class of expanded clone.

TRBV28	many	TRBJ2-7	NA	TGTGCCAGCAGACGGGACTTAACCTACGAGCAGTACTTC	CASRRDLTYEQYF
TRBV24-1	many	TRBJ2-1	NA	TGTGCCACCAGTGACTCCCTTGTCGGGGGCTACAATGAGCAGTTCTTC	CATSDSLVGGYNEQFF
TRBV5-6	many	TRBJ1-6	NA	TGTGCCAGCAGCCTGGGAGTAGATAATTCACCCCTCCACTTT	CASSLGVDNSPLHF
TRBV7-2	many	TRBJ1-3	NA	TGTGCCAGCAGCACTGACAACCTTGGAAACACCATATATTTT	CASSTDNLGNTIYF
TRBV3-1	NA	TRBJ1-2	NA	TGTGCCAGCAGCCCTTCAGGGATCTATGGCTACACCTTC	CASSPSGIYGYTF
TRBV2	many	TRBJ2-5	NA	TGTGCCAGCAGTGGGAGGCTAGCTTCACAAGAGACCCAGTACTTC	CASSGRLASQETQYF
TRBV19	many	TRBJ2-3	NA	TGTGCCAGTAGTATGCGACGGGGCACAGATACGCAGTATTTT	CASSMRRGTDTQYF
TRBV19	NA	TRBJ2-4	NA	TGTGCCAGTAGTATCTACGGGGCCAAAAACATTCAGTACTTC	CASSIYGAKNIQYF
TRBV4-3	few	TRBJ2-5	TRBD2	TGCGCCAGCAGCCAAGATAGGGGACCGGGACTAGCGGGAGGGTTTGAAGAGACCCAGTACTTC	CASSQDRGPGLAGGFEETQYF
TRBV11-3	many	TRBJ1-4	NA	TGTGCCAGCAGCTATACCGGACGTAATGAAAAACTGTTTTTT	CASSYTGRNEKLFF
TRBV30	NA	TRBJ2-3	TRBD1	TGTGCCTGGAGCGGACAGGGTTTGAGGTCAGATACGCAGTATTTT	CAWSGQGLRSDTQYF
TRBV12-3/TRBV12-4	many	TRBJ1-5	TRBD1	TGTGCCAGCAGTTTAGGGGACAGGGTTGATCAGCCCCAGCATTTT	CASSLGDRVDQPQHF
TRBV2	many	TRBJ2-1	TRBD2	TGTGCCAGCAGCTTACCCGGGACTACGGCGTCAGGTGAGCAGTTCTTC	CASSLPGTTASGEQFF
TRBV18	many	TRBJ2-7	NA	TGTGCCAGCTCGGGACAACGAGGGTACGAGCAGTACTTC	CASSGQRGYEQYF
TRBV19	many	TRBJ2-7	TRBD1	TGTGCCATAGTACAGGGGTCTTCCGATTACGAGCAGTACTTC	CAIVQGSSDYEQYF
TRBV20-1	many	TRBJ2-5	TRBD2	TGCAGTGCTCCCCCCGGGACCGGGAGGGCCCGGGAGACCCAGTACTTC	CSAPPGTGRARETQYF
TRBV5-6	once	TRBJ2-2	TRBD2	TGTGCCAGCAGCCGAGCGGGGAGGTTTGAAACCGGGGAGCTGTTTTTT	CASSRAGRFETGELFF
TRBV29-1	many	TRBJ2-3	TRBD2	TGCAGCGTTGATTCGGGGGGAGGCGGCACAGATACGCAGTATTTT	CSVDSGGGGTDTQYF
TRBV10-3	many	TRBJ2-5	NA	TGTGCCATCAGTGATTGGGGGGGCGAAGAGACCCAGTACTTC	CAISDWGGEETQYF
TRBV6-5	many	TRBJ2-7	NA	TGTGCCAGCAGTTACTCGCCAGGCGTCCTTAAGTACGAGCAGTACTTC	CASSYSPGVLKYEQYF
TRBV7-2	many	TRBJ2-5	NA	TGTGCCAGCAGCCCCTCTGCAGGATGGAAGACCCAGTACTTC	CASSPSAGWKTQYF
TRBV4-2	many	TRBJ1-2	NA	TGTGCCAGCAGCCAAGTGGATGAATCTAACTATGGCTACACCTTC	CASSQVDESNYGYTF
TRBV6-1	many	TRBJ2-7	NA	TGTGCCAGCAGCAGGGGAAAGGACTACGAGCAGTACTTC	CASSRGKDYEQYF
TRBV7-9	many	TRBJ2-1	NA	TGTGCCAGCAGCTTAGAATACCAGGGGAATGAGCAGTTCTTC	CASSLEYQGNEQFF
TRBV24-1	many	TRBJ2-3	TRBD2	TGTGCCACCAGTGATTCCGGGGGGACCACAGATACGCAGTATTTT	CATSDSGGTTDTQYF
TRBV5-4	many	TRBJ2-7	TRBD1	TGTGCCAGCAGCCGTAGACAGGGGTCTGACGAGCAGTACTTC	CASSRRQGSDEQYF
TRBV30	NA	TRBJ2-2	NA	TGTGCCTGGAGAGACATCAGGGCTCCCGGGGAGCTGTTTTTT	CAWRDIRAPGELFF
TRBV20-1	NA	TRBJ1-4	NA	TGCAGTGCTACGGCAGCGAGCCATGAAAAACTGTTTTTT	CSATAASHEKLFF
TRBV30	many	TRBJ2-7	NA	TGTGCCTGGGGCCCTGGCAGGGGCGAGCAGTACTTC	CAWGPGRGEQYF
TRBV30	NA	TRBJ1-5	TRBD1	TGTGCCTGGAGTCCCCCTGGGGACAGGGTCCGGCATTTT	CAWSPPGDRVRHF
TRBV12-3/TRBV12-4	many	TRBJ2-7	NA	TGTGCCAGCAGCATTAGCGGTTACTACGAGCAGTACTTC	CASSISGYYEQYF
TRBV20-1	many	TRBJ2-3	TRBD2	TGCAGTGCTAGGCGGGAGGGTACAGATACGCAGTATTTT	CSARREGTDTQYF
TRBV9	few	TRBJ2-6	TRBD2	TGTGCCAGCAGCGTAGCGGCCGGGACTAGCGGGAGAATCAGGTCTGGGGCCAACGTCCTGACTTTC	CASSVAAGTSGRIRSGANVLTF
TRBV10-3	many	TRBJ2-3	NA	TGTGCCATCAGTGACAACACAGATACGCAGTATTTT	CAISDNTDTQYF
TRBV15	many	TRBJ1-4	TRBD1	TGTGCCACCAGCAGAGATAAGGCAGGGGGCGTAGAAAAACTGTTTTTT	CATSRDKAGGVEKLFF
TRBV24-1	many	TRBJ2-3	NA	TGTGCCACCAGTAAGGGCACAGATACGCAGTATTTT	CATSKGTDTQYF
TRBV19	many	TRBJ2-3	TRBD2	TGTGCCAGTAGTATGGGACTAGCGGGCACAGATACGCAGTATTTT	CASSMGLAGTDTQYF